Listed below are T cell receptor beta chains from one sample, sequenced in a study of cytomegalovirus exposure and HLA in healthy donors. Measured with immunoSEQ multiplex PCR; TCRdb has only the in-frame clones, and not every one. This repertoire shows more than 250,000 clones, roughly nine tenths found once; its top ten account for approximately 1.1%. Sequencing input: PBMCs. The receptors were sampled from a woman between 25 and 40 years old in good health and CMV-seropositive. Each CDR3 is given with its conserved first and last residue. D genes are given only for firm matches. Size is omitted from some rows. Given values are once, few, many or a class for expanded clones.

TRBJ2-7 - TRBV28 - TGTGCCAGCAGTTCCTATCGCGAGCAGTACTTC CASSSYREQYF
TRBJ2-5 - TRBV28 TRBD2 TGTGCCAGCAGTTTCCCCGGACTAGCGGGAGACGAGACCCAGTACTTC CASSFPGLAGDETQYF
TRBJ2-2 - TRBV30 - TGTGCCTGGAGAGAGGGGACCACCGGGGAGCTGTTTTTT CAWREGTTGELFF
TRBJ2-3 - TRBV6-6 - TGTGCCAGCAGTTACCGGGGCGGTGGAGATACGCAGTATTTT CASSYRGGGDTQYF
TRBJ1-1 - TRBV29-1 - TGCAGCGTCCCCGAATACAGGGAAGCTTTCTTT CSVPEYREAFF
TRBJ1-2 - TRBV4-3 - TGCGCCAGCAGCCAAGATTTGATGAGGGGCAGGGGTTACTATGGCTACACCTTC CASSQDLMRGRGYYGYTF
TRBJ2-7 - TRBV4-1 - TGCGCCAGCAGCAAAGAAGACAGGTTCGACTACGAGCAGTACTTC CASSKEDRFDYEQYF
TRBJ1-1 - TRBV18 - TGTGCCAGCTCACCAGAATCAGGATTTACTGAAGCTTTCTTT CASSPESGFTEAFF
TRBJ2-7 - TRBV27 TRBD1 TGTGCCAGCAGCTCCAGGGGGCGCTACGAGCAGTACTTC CASSSRGRYEQYF
TRBJ2-2 once TRBV27 - TGTGCCAGCAGTTCACCTTGGGCGGGTCCCGGGGAGCTGTTTTTT CASSSPWAGPGELFF
TRBJ2-5 - TRBV2 - TGTGCCAGCAGTGCGGGGACACGAGGGTCTGAGACCCAGTACTTC CASSAGTRGSETQYF
TRBJ1-2 - TRBV5-6 TRBD1 TGTGCCAGCAGCGCCCAGGGGGGGAACTATGGCTACACCTTC CASSAQGGNYGYTF
TRBJ1-2 - TRBV5-1 - TGCGCCAGCAGCTTGGACCCCCTTTATGGCTACACCTTC CASSLDPLYGYTF
TRBJ2-7 - TRBV9 TRBD1 TGTGCCAGCAGTGTGGGACAGGGAAAATCCTACGAGCAGTACTTC CASSVGQGKSYEQYF
TRBJ2-2 - TRBV11-2 TRBD1 TGTGCCAGCAGCTTATTCCCGACAGGGGGCCACGGGGAGCTGTTTTTT CASSLFPTGGHGELFF
TRBJ2-3 - TRBV5-6 TRBD2 TGTGCCAGCAGCTTTAGCGGGAGCACAGATACGCAGTATTTT CASSFSGSTDTQYF
TRBJ1-5 - TRBV2 - TGTGCCAGCAGTGAAGCGCAGCACAGAATCAATCAGCCCCAGCATTTT CASSEAQHRINQPQHF
TRBJ1-5 - TRBV18 TRBD1 TGTGCCAGCTCGTCTGGACAGGGAAGTCAGCCCCAGCATTTT CASSSGQGSQPQHF
TRBJ2-5 - TRBV7-9 - TGTGCCAGCAGCTTAGTTGGGGGCCAAGAGACCCAGTACTTC CASSLVGGQETQYF
TRBJ1-2 - TRBV6-5 - TGTGCCAGCAGTTACTCGACCGGGAATAATGGCTACACCTTC CASSYSTGNNGYTF
TRBJ2-2 - TRBV7-9 - TGTGCCAGCAGCTTAGCTAAAAGCGCGAGCACCGGGGAGCTGTTTTTT CASSLAKSASTGELFF
TRBJ2-3 - TRBV6-6 - TGTGCCAGCAGGACCTCAGATACGCAGTATTTT CASRTSDTQYF
TRBJ2-7 - TRBV2 - TGTGCCACTCAGCGCTACGAGCAGTACTTC CATQRYEQYF
TRBJ2-7 - TRBV7-3 - TGTGCCAGCAGGGGTCCGGATGTGGACGAGCAGTACTTC CASRGPDVDEQYF
TRBJ2-2 once TRBV27 - TGTGCCAGCAGTTATCGGGGGGCGGTCACCGGGGAGCTGTTTTTT CASSYRGAVTGELFF
TRBJ2-1 - TRBV2 - TGTGCCAGCAGGCCCACCGGGACCATCTACAATGAGCAGTTCTTC CASRPTGTIYNEQFF
TRBJ2-7 - TRBV7-9 - TGTGCCAGCAAGAATAGGGAAGGAGAGCAGTACTTC CASKNREGEQYF
TRBJ2-7 once TRBV6-6 TRBD2 TGTGCCAGCGACGCCAGCGGGAGGTCTTCCGAGCAGTACTTC CASDASGRSSEQYF
TRBJ1-1 - TRBV7-8 TRBD1 TGTGCCAGCAGTTCCGGACAGGGTGTTTATGGGGATGAAGCTTTCTTT CASSSGQGVYGDEAFF